This T cell receptor beta chain was recovered during a study of early T cells in non-severe SARS-CoV-2 infection (TCRdb year 2021). Study-level background: TCR sequencing used bulk RNA from unsorted whole blood, so alpha and beta chains could not be paired.

This was a case-control study nested in a cohort of healthcare workers in London, UK, who had nasopharyngeal swab PCR tests and blood samples taken every week. Healthcare workers were recruited during the week of the UK lockdown, between 23 and 31 March 2020, and followed weekly for up to roughly 15 weeks. From the cysteine up to the phenylalanine, the CDR3 has a length of 16 residues. The kept DNA is CDR3 alone, 48 bases in frame from the first base. Per the germline V gene, KGHDR is the CDR1 and SFDVKD is the CDR2. V and J lose 4 bases and 2 bases, and a span of 15 bases separates them. Points the paper makes about the study in general: Matching against VDJdb was skewed toward anti-spike CD8 responses, likely underestimated virus-specific expansions, and missed private and CD4 specificities.

Library creation used 5' RACE. Sequencing was performed on a NextSeq 500. Unique molecular identifiers were attached to individual cDNA molecules in the TCR library protocol so that sequencing error and PCR bias could be corrected. Both TCR alpha and beta chains were sequenced, and tight co-correlation was observed between alpha and beta sequence abundances in each sample. The authors' pipeline ran thus. Decombinator V4 was used to annotate the V gene, J gene and CDR3 of the TCR sequences. TCRs were defined as expanded if a significant change between any two time points was detected under a Poisson model with p below 0.0001. Abundances of TCRs were expressed as counts per million after normalisation to the total number of TCRs sequenced in each sample. MAIT TCRs were defined by TRAV1-2 paired with TRAJ12, TRAJ20 or TRAJ33, and iNKT TCRs by TRAV10 paired with TRAJ18. A search of VDJdb, accessed on 1 November 2021, was run for TCRs annotated to CMV, EBV and SARS-CoV-2, with TCRs annotated for multiple antigens excluded. The public reads were quality trimmed at Q25 with fastp and then assembled into clones with MiXCR by TCRdb, keeping productive beta chains. Rows merge per CDR3 protein into single entries with the most common DNA and genes. The V and J calls follow TCRdb's processing rather than the paper's. The table for this sample lists roughly 48,000 distinct CDR3 sequences; roughly 4% of them were counted only once. The ten top clones hold 6% of the sample.

This clonotype was counted a few times. Its antigen target is currently unknown. The input lacks base qualities; no much larger clone sits a single base away. The specimen sequenced was whole blood. This TCR came from an adult who was a healthcare worker with PCR-confirmed SARS-CoV-2 infection or an uninfected control (not recorded which). The rearranged segments are TRBV24-1 and TRBJ2-3, and the D gene may be TRBD2, 7 bases matching. The nucleotides read TGTGCCACCAGTGACGGCATGGGGGGGCACACAGATACGCAGTATTTT. This translates into CATSDGMGGHTDTQYF.